Below, one T cell receptor (beta chain) is given with its context. Its antigen is as yet unknown. The repertoire was sequenced with immunoSEQ multiplex PCR; TCRdb's copy has only in-frame clones and lacks some. The sample lists approximately 150,000 clones, 87% seen once, with about 3% in the top ten. The entry originates in a study of T cell responses to AZD1222 COVID-19 vaccine. Study conclusions and caveats: Close to half of spike-specific TCRs reportedly recognize unmutated variant regions. Baseline seropositivity characterized only six or seven AZD1222 recipients. Most donors were white British and more were female, and clonal diversity was possibly underestimated.

Germline assignment: CDR1 MDHEN and CDR2 SYDVKM. Trimming removed 0 bases from V and 5 bases from J, with 4 bases in between. The CDR3 covers 12 residues. V and J are TRBV28 and TRBJ1-1, with D hard to call. This receptor was identified in an adult in good health. The sample in question was peripheral blood, obtained on day 0 of AZD1222 vaccination. CDR3 bases: TGTGCCAGCAGTTTATGGAATACTGAAGCTTTCTTT. Encoded protein: CASSLWNTEAFF.